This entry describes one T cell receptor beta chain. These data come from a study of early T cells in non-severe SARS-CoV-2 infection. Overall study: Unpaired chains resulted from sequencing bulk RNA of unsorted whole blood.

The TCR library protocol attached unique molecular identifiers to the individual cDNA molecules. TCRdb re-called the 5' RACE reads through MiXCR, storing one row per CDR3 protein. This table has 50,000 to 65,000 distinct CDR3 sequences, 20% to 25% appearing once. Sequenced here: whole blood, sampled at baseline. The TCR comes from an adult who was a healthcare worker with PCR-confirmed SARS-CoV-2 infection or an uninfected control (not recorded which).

The CDR3 reads CASLVGRMNTEAFF. The DNA of the CDR3 is TGTGCCAGCCTCGTGGGCAGGATGAACACTGAAGCTTTCTTT. The chain has TRBV6-4 and TRBJ1-1; D uncertain. The CDR3 totals 14 residues. CDR1 MRHNA and CDR2 SNTAGT come from the germline V gene. V was pared by 8 bases and J by 0 bases, with 13 bases between.